The 24 T cell receptor beta chains listed next were all sequenced from one sample in a study of OX40 agonist ivuxolimab in advanced cancers. Generated by immunoSEQ multiplex PCR, the TCRdb table keeps only in-frame clones and is missing some. The sample holds roughly 70,000 clones, roughly 80% seen once. Sequenced material: CD4+ or CD8+ T cells sorted from blood, taken in a trial of the OX40 agonist ivuxolimab. The receptors were sampled from an adult with an advanced solid tumor such as melanoma, head and neck, liver or kidney cancer.

This chain connects TRBV5-6 to TRBJ2-2; 9 nucleotides align to TRBD1. V gave up 4 bases and J gave up 6 bases; unmatched junction bases: 10. Per the germline V gene, CDR1 is SGHDT and CDR2 is YYEEEE. This CDR3 contains 16 residues. CDR3 residues: CASSTTGGGSAGELFF. The CDR3 coding sequence is TGTGCCAGCAGCACGACAGGGGGTGGATCGGCCGGGGAGCTGTTTTTT.

The CDR3 nucleotides are TGTGCCAGCAGCTTACGGACAGGGGCGAGGTCTTCCAACAGTGAGCAGTTCTTC. This codes for CASSLRTGARSSNSEQFF. The chain joins TRBV7-8 to TRBJ2-1; the match to TRBD1 covers 9 bases. V dropped 2 bases and J dropped 9; count of bases not matched to a gene: 17. The CDR3 runs to 18 residues. The germline CDR1 and CDR2 sequences are SGHVS and FQNEAQ.

This clone occurred a few times. The chain is built from TRBV11-3 and TRBJ2-6; D ambiguous. Trimming left V 3 bases short and J 0 bases short, with 6 bases between. This CDR3 has 15 amino acids. Germline-derived CDR1 and CDR2 are SGHNT and YENEEA. Here the CDR3 reads CASSFSGSGANVLTF. CDR3 DNA sequence: TGTGCCAGCAGCTTTAGTGGCTCTGGGGCCAACGTCCTGACTTTC.

In the case of this clone: The sample carries other DNA sequences with the same CDR3. The chain couples TRBV25-1 to TRBJ2-3; possibly TRBD1 or TRBD2 for D (6 bases each). Germline V gene sequence: CDR1 MGHDK, CDR2 SYGVNS. This CDR3 has 15 amino acids. V lost 1 base and J lost 1, with 9 bases in between. DNA of the CDR3: TGTGCCAGCAGTGAATTTAGGGGGGGCACAGATACGCAGTATTTT. As protein: CASSEFRGGTDTQYF.

The chain has TRBV5-1 and TRBJ1-2; D uncertain. V was pared by 0 bases and J by 3 bases, with 9 bases between. This CDR3 contains 14 residues. Germline lookup yields CDR1 SGHRS and CDR2 YFSETQ. The CDR3 region has the DNA TGCGCCAGCAGCTTGGACTTTGGTGACTATGGCTACACCTTC. The encoded protein is CASSLDFGDYGYTF.

In regard to this clone: At the DNA level, this CDR3 is encoded by other sequences in the same sample as well. The chain uses TRBV7-2 and TRBJ2-1, with D unresolved. Germline V gene sequence: CDR1 SGHTA, CDR2 FQGNSA. Trimming took off 1 base at V and 0 bases at J, with 4 bases between the two ends. CDR3 length: 14 residues. In nucleotides, the CDR3 is TGTGCCAGCAGCTTAGGCAGCTCCTACAATGAGCAGTTCTTC. It yields the protein CASSLGSSYNEQFF.

V and J are TRBV4-1 and TRBJ1-5, with TRBD1 as a possible D gene (5 bases). The CDR3 runs 15 residues. Germline-derived CDR1 and CDR2 are MGHRA and YSYEKL. Trimming stripped 3 bases from V and 3 bases from J, with 12 bases between. This chain's CDR3 is CASSHAGTFNQPQHF. The CDR3 DNA sequence: TGCGCCAGCAGCCATGCAGGGACCTTCAATCAGCCCCAGCATTTT.

This chain uses TRBV7-9 with TRBJ2-7; no reliable D call. This CDR3 comprises 12 residues. From germline, CDR1 is SEHNR and CDR2 FQNEAQ (reference sequence). With 5 bases removed from V and 7 bases from J, the gap between germline ends came to 12 bases. This chain's CDR3 is CASSIGPLEQYF. The CDR3 nucleotides read TGTGCCAGCAGCATCGGGCCGCTAGAGCAGTACTTC.

This clone was detected once. The gene calls are TRBV18 and TRBJ2-5, with TRBD2 matching over 13 bases. The CDR3 runs to 18 residues. Germline CDR1 is KGHSH and CDR2 is LQKENI. The V segment lost 7 bases and the J segment 4 bases; nucleotides outside the gene matches: 15. CDR3 loop: CASYSAGLTSGGLETQYF. CDR3 sequence (DNA): TGTGCCAGCTACTCCGCGGGACTGACTAGCGGGGGGCTAGAGACCCAGTACTTC.

The CDR3 sequence: CASSFAVAYEQYF. The CDR3 nucleotides are TGTGCCAGCAGCTTTGCCGTTGCCTACGAGCAGTACTTC. The rearrangement joins TRBV7-9 to TRBJ2-7; D is unresolved. The CDR3 runs 13 residues. CDR1 is SEHNR and CDR2 is FQNEAQ in the germline V gene (reference sequence). The V gene lost 3 bases and the J gene lost 2 bases, with 8 bases spanning the gap.

The V and J genes are TRBV21-1 and TRBJ2-1. TRBV21-1 is given as a pseudogene. CDR3 length equals 11 residues. CDR3 in DNA: TGTGCCAGCAGCGCCCCGCATGAGCAGTTCTTC. As protein: CASSAPHEQFF.

This chain uses TRBV6-5 with TRBJ1-4; D remains ambiguous. V lost 0 bases, J lost 4 bases, and 9 bases lay in between. There are 15 residues in the CDR3. Germline assignment: CDR1 MNHEY and CDR2 SVGAGI. The CDR3 coding sequence is TGTGCCAGCAGTTACTCCGACGCCGGTAATGAAAAACTGTTTTTT. It is translated as CASSYSDAGNEKLFF.

This clone was detected ten times or more. The chain is built from TRBV29-1 and TRBJ2-7; 7 bases line up with TRBD1. The CDR3 totals 12 residues. Germline CDR1 and CDR2: SQVTM and ANQGSEA. Losses at the gene ends were 6 bases for V and 3 bases for J; bases not matched to a gene: 5. CDR3: CSVQGQIYEQYF. Here the CDR3 DNA reads TGCAGCGTACAGGGACAGATCTACGAGCAGTACTTC.

The V and J genes are TRBV11-2 and TRBJ1-4; possibly TRBD1 for D (6 bases). Germline CDR1 is SGHAT and CDR2 is FQNNGV. This CDR3 has 16 amino acids. V was cut by 0 bases and J by 3 bases, with 11 bases left in between. The CDR3 region has the DNA TGTGCCAGCAGCTTAGAGGGGGGCCTGGCTAATGAAAAACTGTTTTTT. Translated, it gives CASSLEGGLANEKLFF.

J is TRBJ2-3 and V is TRBV30; TRBD2 aligns across 10 bases. This CDR3 region has 15 residues. Germline V gives CDR1 GTSNPN, CDR2 SVGIG (reference sequence). V shed 4 bases and J 6 bases; nucleotides not matched to a gene: 10. CDR3 sequence (DNA): TGTGCCTGGAATCAGCGGGGGGGCCTTTTTGATACGCAGTATTTT. This translates into CAWNQRGGLFDTQYF.

The chain links TRBV5-5 to TRBJ1-5; D not resolved. The CDR3 has 14 residues. The V end was cut by 3 bases, the J end by 7 bases, with 14 bases between. CDR1 and CDR2 from the germline V gene are SGHKS and YYEKEE (reference sequence). The CDR3: CASSSRSGGQPQHF. The CDR3 coding sequence is TGTGCCAGCAGCTCCCGGTCCGGTGGACAGCCCCAGCATTTT.

This clone was observed a few times. The chain employs TRBV7-9 and TRBJ1-6; D uncertain. Germline V lookup: CDR1 SEHNR, CDR2 FQNEAQ (reference sequence). The CDR3 is 12 residues long. The V end lost 1 base, the J end lost 7 bases, and 2 bases lay between the germline ends. The CDR3 reads CASSLGNSPLHF. In nucleotides, the CDR3 is TGTGCCAGCAGCTTAGGGAATTCACCCCTCCACTTT.

The V gene is TRBV6-5, the J gene TRBJ2-5; 9 positions match TRBD1. Per germline, CDR1 MNHEY and CDR2 SVGAGI. This CDR3 spans 15 amino acids. After removal of 5 bases from V and 6 bases from J, the junction contained 10 bases not matched to a gene. CDR3 loop: CASSPPGQGRKTQYF. The CDR3 nucleotides read TGTGCCAGCAGTCCGCCCGGACAGGGGAGGAAGACCCAGTACTTC.

V and J are TRBV10-2 and TRBJ1-4, with 12 bases lining up with TRBD1. V lost 8 bases and J lost 8; bases outside the gene matches: 3. The germline V gene encodes CDR1 WSHSY and CDR2 SAAADI. This CDR3 is built from 13 residues. CDR3 in DNA: TGCGCCAGCTGGGGGACAGGGGGCGAAAAACTGTTTTTT. Its protein is CASWGTGGEKLFF.

The V gene is TRBV11-2, the J gene TRBJ1-4; D is ambiguous. Germline assignment: CDR1 SGHAT and CDR2 FQNNGV. The V end lost 2 bases, the J end lost 5 bases, and 12 bases lay between the germline ends. The CDR3 is 15 residues long. CDR3 sequence reads: CASSLKPGGNEKLFF. CDR3 DNA sequence: TGTGCCAGCAGCTTAAAGCCGGGTGGGAATGAAAAACTGTTTTTT.

In its sample, this clone was seen once. The V call is TRBV18, the J call TRBJ1-2, with D uncertain. CDR1 and CDR2 (germline): KGHSH, LQKENI. V was pared by 5 bases and J by 4 bases, with 8 bases between. The length of the CDR3 is 12 residues. The CDR3 nucleotides read TGTGCCAGCTCAGAACGGAGCTATGGCTACACCTTC. Encoded protein: CASSERSYGYTF.

This sequence joins TRBV7-6 and TRBJ2-7, with D perhaps being TRBD1 or TRBD2 (5 bases each). The germline V gene has CDR1 SGHVS and CDR2 FNYEAQ. The CDR3 is made up of 16 amino acids. The V end lost 1 base, the J end lost 0 bases, and 13 bases lay between the germline ends. The CDR3 loop is CASSLGGRGSSYEQYF. The CDR3 nucleotides read TGTGCCAGCAGCTTAGGTGGACGGGGCAGCTCCTACGAGCAGTACTTC.

This chain uses TRBV7-7 with TRBJ2-5; D tentatively fits TRBD1 or TRBD2 (6 bases each). V gave up 5 bases and J gave up 5 bases, with 15 bases separating them. CDR1 and CDR2 from the germline V gene are SSHAT and FNYEAQ (reference sequence). The CDR3 spans 14 residues. Here the CDR3 DNA reads TGTGCCAGCAGCCGTTCAGGGGCGGGGGAGACCCAGTACTTC. As protein: CASSRSGAGETQYF.

The chain has TRBV19 and TRBJ1-5, with no clear D. Germline CDR1 and CDR2: LNHDA and SQIVND (reference sequence). The V and J ends lost 4 bases and 6 bases respectively, with 13 bases between them. This CDR3 contains 14 residues. The CDR3 region has the DNA TGTGCCAGTAGTAGCAGGTCCCGAGGTCAGCCCCAGCATTTT. It is translated as CASSSRSRGQPQHF. Combining the CDR3 with reference TRBV19 and TRBJ1-5 gives the whole variable domain DGGITQSPKYLFRKEGQNVTLSCEQNLNHDAMYWYRQDPGQGLRLIYYSQIVNDFQKGDIAEGYSVSREKKESFPLTVTSAQKNPTAFYLCASSSRSRGQPQHFGDGTRLSIL.